This TCR beta chain was observed in a study of blood T cell repertoires in COVID-19. Overall study context: There were acute and convalescent COVID-19 samples, and they came from the United States, Italy and Spain. In each case, the material was cDNA or gDNA derived from T cells, B-cell-depleted T cells, or PBMCs.

Seattle patients were enrolled during active infection and followed longitudinally. Original handling: Using reference gene primer amplification, nucleated cell counts were estimated. Profiling relied on immunoSEQ multiplex PCR, and the TCRdb table lists in-frame clones only, not all of them. From that table come the V and J calls and clone size; the DNA was used to work out D and trimming. The sample yields about 160,000 clones, around 82% seen once. The CDR3 totals 14 residues. Germline V gene lookup returns CDR1 MNHEY and CDR2 SVGAGI. Trimming took 6 bases from V and 6 from J; bases not matched to a gene: 5.

The chain uses TRBV6-5 and TRBJ2-1; TRBD1 matches 10 bases. The TCR was taken from a woman aged 40-49 years with COVID-19, enrolled during active disease. Sequenced input: peripheral blood. As DNA, the CDR3 is TGTGCCAGCAGAACCGGGACAGGGGTCAATGAGCAGTTCTTC. It translates to CASRTGTGVNEQFF.